The T cell receptor beta chain described here comes from a study of blood T cell repertoires in COVID-19 (dated by TCRdb to the early 2020s). With regard to the full study: Samples from collaborators originated in the United States, Italy and Spain and spanned both the acute and convalescent phases of COVID-19. The repertoires were made available in a free public database intended to serve as a resource for research on the immune response to SARS-CoV-2. HLA class I and class II types, where available, came from metadata supplied by the sample provider rather than from assay-based typing. Nearly every sample came with metadata listing a de-identified subject ID, COVID-19 status, age in years and sex. Samples came from the ongoing ImmuneRACE study (first 160 participants) plus 1,254 subjects from 6 global collaborators. The prospective study material was composed of cDNA or gDNA derived from T cells, B-cell-depleted T cells, or PBMCs. The dataset comprised deeply sampled blood TCRbeta repertoires from subjects exposed to, actively infected with, or recovered from COVID-19. Results the study describes overall, beyond this receptor: The quantity of clinical and demographic metadata differed by source and by participant and was supplied without curation.

The immunoSEQ Assay, a bias-controlled multiplex PCR, was used to amplify TCRbeta CDR3 regions from genomic DNA. The original methods were these. The number of nucleated cells in each sample was estimated from the amplification of reference gene primers within the assay. To quantify the absolute abundance of each unique TCRbeta CDR3 rearrangement, sequence reads were collapsed and filtered. For each sample, productive Simpson clonality was calculated as the square root of Simpson's diversity index over productive rearrangements. TCRdb carries this immuneACCESS record with in-frame sequences only. Its versions omit some clonotypes, under half of them owing to an unresolved V gene in the studies checked, with the rest unexplained. V and J calls plus clone size are reproduced from that table; the DNA served to infer D and trimming. The table for this sample lists some 150,000 clones; more than 75% of them were counted only once. Clones ranked in the top ten supply roughly 4.9% of the sample.

As to this clone: The antigen this receptor binds is unknown. No base quality information exists; no much larger clone differs at one position.

Collaborating institutions collected whole blood in K2EDTA tubes following their own protocols. For TCRbeta analysis, collaborators shipped samples as frozen whole blood, isolated PBMCs, or DNA extracted from either of those sample types. This TCR was sampled from a human donor in a cohort sampled during active COVID-19. What was sequenced was peripheral blood.

CDR3 protein: CASSSDRERTEAFF. The nucleotides read TGTGCCAGCAGCTCGGACAGGGAGAGGACTGAAGCTTTCTTT. The chain is assembled from TRBV7-9 and TRBJ1-1, with TRBD1 matching 8 junction bases. The germline V and J ends show losses of 4 bases and 5 bases respectively, and no gene match explains 6 bases of the junction. The germline V gene encodes CDR1 SEHNR and CDR2 FQNEAQ (reference sequence). Its CDR3 holds 14 amino acids, cysteine through phenylalanine. This entry keeps only the CDR3 DNA: 42 bases, framed from base 1.